This T cell receptor beta chain was profiled in a study of CD8 T cells in Susac syndrome (dated by TCRdb to between 2018 and 2021). Background on the whole study: The study used repertoire sequencing to test whether antigen drove CD8+ T cell activation and differentiation in Susac syndrome. Clonality of the CD8+ T cell repertoire was compared between more than 9 healthy donors, about 14 Susac syndrome patients and roughly 16 multiple sclerosis patients.

Peripheral blood CD8+ and CD4+ T cells from healthy donors, Susac syndrome patients and multiple sclerosis patients were profiled by high-throughput TCR beta sequencing. The multiple sclerosis controls were treatment-naive patients whose relapsing-remitting disease, either stable or active, fulfilled the revised McDonald criteria. Bulk CD8+ and CD4+ T cells were purified by magnetic negative isolation, whereas CD8+ TEMRA cells were enriched by FACS. Blood was drawn into EDTA tubes, processed within 24 hours, and PBMCs were isolated by density gradient centrifugation. PBMCs intended for TCR sequencing were frozen in liquid nitrogen and were later thawed in a 37 degrees C water bath. The sorted or isolated CD4+, CD8+ and CD8+ TEMRA cells had a purity of 90% or higher. Study-wide findings and limitations: The TCR sequencing and HLA analysis was acknowledged to have included a relatively small number of individuals.

RNA was extracted with the RNeasy kit and 0.5 to 1 ug was reverse transcribed using random hexamers. TCR beta CDR3 regions were amplified with the immunoSEQ multiplex PCR assay covering 54 Vbeta and 13 Jbeta segments. PCR amplification bias was corrected by using a synthetic template baseline for primer optimization and computational correction. The study's own analysis went as follows. Reads were annotated to V, D and J genes per IMGT and analyzed with immunoSEQ Analyzer, keeping only productive sequences. Clonality was computed as one minus Shannon entropy normalized by log2 of the number of productive unique sequences. For each patient and control, public and private clones were evaluated within the 100 most prevalent clones. Clones were defined as Susac-specific when absent from the healthy and MS cohorts, from about 1,100 published viral clones and from other ImmuneACCESS disease sequences. The public reads were reprocessed in TCRdb via fastp at Q25 and MiXCR, keeping in-frame beta chains. Rows are combined by CDR3 protein, so each entry shows the most common genes and DNA. These V and J calls are TCRdb output, not the study's own analysis. This sample gives 200,000 to 250,000 distinct CDR3 sequences in total; 90% to 95% of them show up just once. The ten largest make up around 0.13% of the sample.

On this clonotype itself: What antigen it recognizes has not been identified. Base qualities are not recorded, but no much larger clone differs from it by a single base.

V and J are truncated by 3 bases and 0 bases respectively, leaving an intervening sequence of 15 bases. In the germline V gene (reference sequence), CDR1 corresponds to DFQATT and CDR2 to SNEGSKA. The CDR3 starts with the cysteine, ends with the phenylalanine, and has 15 residues. Only CDR3 DNA remains: 45 bases, in frame from the first base. The sample was CD8+ T cells from PBMCs. This receptor was taken from a human donor with multiple sclerosis. Here the chain combines TRBV20-1 and TRBJ2-7; TRBD2 could be the D gene, as 6 bases match. CDR3 protein: CSASRPSAHSYEQYF. The nucleotide sequence is given as TGCAGTGCTAGTAGGCCTAGCGCACACTCCTACGAGCAGTACTTC.